Listed below are T cell receptor beta chains from one sample, sequenced in a study of siplizumab effects on memory and regulatory T cells. Generated by immunoSEQ multiplex PCR, the TCRdb table keeps only in-frame clones and is missing some. Here the sample spans around 65,000 clones, roughly 85% being singletons. The sequenced sample was memory CD4+ T cells sorted from blood. The origin of the receptors is a human donor in good health. Both conserved end residues are part of each CDR3. A D gene is named only where the DNA matches it firmly. For some rows the clone size is stated as once, few or many, or as a class when expanded; others skip it.

clone size: NA
D gene: NA
V gene: TRBV9
J gene: TRBJ1-4
CDR3 DNA: TGTGCCAGCAGCGTCACACAGGGATCGAATGAAAAACTGTTTTTT
CDR3 protein: CASSVTQGSNEKLFF

clone size: NA
D gene: NA
V gene: TRBV7-6
J gene: TRBJ1-1
CDR3 DNA: TGTGCCAGCAGCCCGGGACAAAGGGTTGAGTTTGACGCTTTCTTT
CDR3 protein: CASSPGQRVEFDAFF

clone size: NA
D gene: TRBD1
V gene: TRBV7-6
J gene: TRBJ2-1
CDR3 DNA: TGTGCCAGCAGCGAAGGACAGGGGGGAACGGGTGAGCAGTTCTTC
CDR3 protein: CASSEGQGGTGEQFF

clone size: NA
D gene: NA
V gene: TRBV7-8
J gene: TRBJ1-3
CDR3 DNA: TGTGCCAGCAGCTTAGCTTCTCTTAAGGGCTCTGGAAACACCATATATTTT
CDR3 protein: CASSLASLKGSGNTIYF

clone size: few
D gene: TRBD2
V gene: TRBV5-6
J gene: TRBJ2-2
CDR3 DNA: TGTGCCAGCAGCTTGGTGAGGACTAGCGGGGGGACGAACACCGGGGAGCTGTTTTTT
CDR3 protein: CASSLVRTSGGTNTGELFF

clone size: NA
D gene: NA
V gene: TRBV15
J gene: TRBJ2-7
CDR3 DNA: TGTGCCACCAGCAGAGATAGTTCGGGGTTCGACTCCTACGAGCAGTACTTC
CDR3 protein: CATSRDSSGFDSYEQYF

clone size: few
D gene: NA
V gene: TRBV10-3
J gene: TRBJ1-1
CDR3 DNA: TGTGCCATGAGCAAGACCGGGCCCGACGGGGCGGGGAACACTGAAGCTTTCTTT
CDR3 protein: CAMSKTGPDGAGNTEAFF

clone size: NA
D gene: TRBD1
V gene: TRBV6-5
J gene: TRBJ1-6
CDR3 DNA: TGTGCCAGCAGTCCAACCGGGACAGGGCATTCACCCCTCCACTTT
CDR3 protein: CASSPTGTGHSPLHF

clone size: NA
D gene: NA
V gene: TRBV11-2
J gene: TRBJ2-2
CDR3 DNA: TGTGCCAGCAGCAAGCCTCGGAGCACCGGGGAGCTGTTTTTT
CDR3 protein: CASSKPRSTGELFF

clone size: few
D gene: NA
V gene: TRBV6-1
J gene: TRBJ2-1
CDR3 DNA: TGTGCCAGCAGTGAAGCCCTCGGGACTAATGAGCAGTTCTTC
CDR3 protein: CASSEALGTNEQFF

clone size: NA
D gene: NA
V gene: TRBV6-1
J gene: TRBJ1-4
CDR3 DNA: TGTGCCAGCAGTGAGTACACAACTAATGAAAAACTGTTTTTT
CDR3 protein: CASSEYTTNEKLFF

clone size: NA
D gene: TRBD2
V gene: TRBV6-5
J gene: TRBJ2-1
CDR3 DNA: TGTGCCAGCAGTTCGATTAGCGGGGGGCTCTACAATGAGCAGTTCTTC
CDR3 protein: CASSSISGGLYNEQFF

clone size: NA
D gene: NA
V gene: TRBV19
J gene: TRBJ1-1
CDR3 DNA: TGTGCCAGTAGTATAGAGCTGGCGACTGAAGCTTTCTTT
CDR3 protein: CASSIELATEAFF

clone size: NA
D gene: NA
V gene: TRBV5-4
J gene: TRBJ2-2
CDR3 DNA: TGTGCCAGCAGCTTGGCCGGTAACACCGGGGAGCTGTTTTTT
CDR3 protein: CASSLAGNTGELFF

clone size: NA
D gene: NA
V gene: TRBV6-6
J gene: TRBJ2-7
CDR3 DNA: TGTGCCAGCAGTTCCGGAGGCAGTGCCTACGAGCAGTACTTC
CDR3 protein: CASSSGGSAYEQYF

clone size: NA
D gene: TRBD2
V gene: TRBV7-2
J gene: TRBJ2-7
CDR3 DNA: TGTGCCAGCAGCTGGGGGACTAGGAGCGAGCAGTACTTC
CDR3 protein: CASSWGTRSEQYF

clone size: NA
D gene: NA
V gene: TRBV6-5
J gene: TRBJ2-5
CDR3 DNA: TGTGCCAGCATGATGGGGCCAGAGACCCAGTACTTC
CDR3 protein: CASMMGPETQYF

clone size: NA
D gene: NA
V gene: TRBV5-1
J gene: TRBJ2-7
CDR3 DNA: TGCGCCAGCAGCTTGGGATACGTCCTAGCCGAGCAGTACTTC
CDR3 protein: CASSLGYVLAEQYF

clone size: NA
D gene: NA
V gene: TRBV7-2
J gene: TRBJ2-7
CDR3 DNA: TGTGCCAGCAGCACACAGAACAGCTACGAGCAGTACTTC
CDR3 protein: CASSTQNSYEQYF

clone size: NA
D gene: NA
V gene: TRBV6-5
J gene: TRBJ1-3
CDR3 DNA: TGTGCCAGCAGTGTAAACAGGAACTCTGGAAACACCATATATTTT
CDR3 protein: CASSVNRNSGNTIYF

clone size: NA
D gene: NA
V gene: TRBV18
J gene: TRBJ1-6
CDR3 DNA: TGTGCCAGCTCACCACCGACACAGGGCCGGAATTCACCCCTCCACTTT
CDR3 protein: CASSPPTQGRNSPLHF

clone size: NA
D gene: NA
V gene: TRBV19
J gene: TRBJ1-2
CDR3 DNA: TGTGCCAGCCAGCTCGCCAACTATGGCTACACCTTC
CDR3 protein: CASQLANYGYTF

clone size: NA
D gene: TRBD1
V gene: TRBV27
J gene: TRBJ2-3
CDR3 DNA: TGTGCCAGCACCACTCCGACAGGGACCGATACGCAGTATTTT
CDR3 protein: CASTTPTGTDTQYF

clone size: few
D gene: TRBD1
V gene: TRBV16
J gene: TRBJ1-5
CDR3 DNA: TGTGCCAGCAGCCAATCGAGGACAGGGAATCAGCCCCAGCATTTT
CDR3 protein: CASSQSRTGNQPQHF

clone size: NA
D gene: TRBD1
V gene: TRBV5-4
J gene: TRBJ2-5
CDR3 DNA: TGTGCCAGCAGCACCCTCCAAGGACAGGGAAGGGAGACCCAGTACTTC
CDR3 protein: CASSTLQGQGRETQYF

clone size: NA
D gene: NA
V gene: TRBV5-4
J gene: TRBJ2-5
CDR3 DNA: TGTGCCAGCAGCTCCGGGGGCTGGCAAGAGACCCAGTACTTC
CDR3 protein: CASSSGGWQETQYF

clone size: NA
D gene: NA
V gene: TRBV19
J gene: TRBJ2-7
CDR3 DNA: TGTGCCAGTAGCAGATACTCTGGGAACGAGCAGTACTTC
CDR3 protein: CASSRYSGNEQYF

clone size: few
D gene: NA
V gene: TRBV5-1
J gene: TRBJ2-6
CDR3 DNA: TGCGCCAGCAGCTTGGTTTCCGGGGAGGGGGCCAACGTCCTGACTTTC
CDR3 protein: CASSLVSGEGANVLTF

clone size: once
D gene: TRBD1
V gene: TRBV5-6
J gene: TRBJ1-2
CDR3 DNA: TGTGCCAGCAGCCCCGCTTTAGGGGGCAGCTGGGGAGGCTACACCTTC
CDR3 protein: CASSPALGGSWGGYTF

clone size: NA
D gene: NA
V gene: TRBV7-2
J gene: TRBJ2-5
CDR3 DNA: TGTGCCAGCAGCCGCAGGGACACGAAGTTCCAAGAGACCCAGTACTTC
CDR3 protein: CASSRRDTKFQETQYF

clone size: many
D gene: NA
V gene: TRBV6-1
J gene: TRBJ1-4
CDR3 DNA: TGTGCCAGCACCGGGCCAACTAATGAAAAACTGTTTTTT
CDR3 protein: CASTGPTNEKLFF

clone size: NA
D gene: TRBD1
V gene: TRBV19
J gene: TRBJ1-5
CDR3 DNA: TGTGCCAGTAGTATGAGGTCAGGGGGTGTCGATCAGCCCCAGCATTTT
CDR3 protein: CASSMRSGGVDQPQHF

clone size: NA
D gene: TRBD1
V gene: TRBV5-6
J gene: TRBJ1-5
CDR3 DNA: TGTGCCAGCCATACCGCAGGGGGCGGGAATCAGCCCCAGCATTTT
CDR3 protein: CASHTAGGGNQPQHF

clone size: NA
D gene: NA
V gene: TRBV29-1
J gene: TRBJ2-1
CDR3 DNA: TGCAGCGTTGAAATGGGTTCGGGGGCCTACAATGAGCAGTTCTTC
CDR3 protein: CSVEMGSGAYNEQFF

clone size: NA
D gene: NA
V gene: TRBV11-2
J gene: TRBJ1-1
CDR3 DNA: TGTGCCAGCAGCAGACCCACCTCAGAGGGTACTGAAGCTTTCTTT
CDR3 protein: CASSRPTSEGTEAFF

clone size: NA
D gene: TRBD1
V gene: TRBV6-1
J gene: TRBJ1-2
CDR3 DNA: TGTGCCAGCAGGGACAGGGGGCAGGTTAACTATGGCTACACCTTC
CDR3 protein: CASRDRGQVNYGYTF

clone size: NA
D gene: NA
V gene: TRBV27
J gene: TRBJ1-2
CDR3 DNA: TGTGCCAGCAGTTTATCCCATTCAAGGGCCCGGGACTATGGCTACACCTTC
CDR3 protein: CASSLSHSRARDYGYTF

clone size: NA
D gene: TRBD1
V gene: TRBV10-3
J gene: TRBJ1-2
CDR3 DNA: TGTGCCATCGGGGACAGGGCCGATGGCTACACCTTC
CDR3 protein: CAIGDRADGYTF

clone size: once
D gene: NA
V gene: TRBV14
J gene: TRBJ2-7
CDR3 DNA: TGTGCCAGCAGCCCCCGGGTGGGGCCCGGCGAGCAGTACTTC
CDR3 protein: CASSPRVGPGEQYF

clone size: NA
D gene: NA
V gene: TRBV7-2
J gene: TRBJ2-7
CDR3 DNA: TGTGCCAGCAGCTCGCGTGGCGGACCGAGCTCCTACGAGCAGTACTTC
CDR3 protein: CASSSRGGPSSYEQYF

clone size: once
D gene: TRBD1
V gene: TRBV6-5
J gene: TRBJ1-2
CDR3 DNA: TGTGCCAGCAACATACAGGGGTTCAACTATGGCTACACCTTC
CDR3 protein: CASNIQGFNYGYTF